The text below deals with one T cell receptor (beta chain). This clonotype was seen repeatedly, ten times or more. Which antigen it targets is not known. No per-base quality is available; no much larger clone lies one base away. The TCR beta CDR3 regions were amplified from RNA transcripts. A first-round RT-PCR of the TCR CDR3 used the HTBI primer set with the Qiagen OneStep RT-PCR kit. The libraries were constructed in a second round of multiplex PCR and then size-selected and purified. The libraries were sequenced on an Illumina HiSeq2000 using paired-end 100 bp reads. On the authors' methods: SOAPnuke was used to process the raw data, removing reads that contained adapters or uncalled bases, had a mean Phred below 15, or lacked an exact match to the constant primer or identifier. High-quality paired reads were merged with COPE v1.2.5, and unique nucleotide sequences were defined as clonotypes. MiTCR v1.1 was used to align the clonotypes against IMGT TRBV, TRBD and TRBJ reference segments. Only V-J combinations with frequency above 0.0001, covering 99% to 99.2% of repertoires, were analysed. A TCS score was defined as the ratio of F50 (clonal expansion) to E x V (chaos), with BLOSUM62-based TCRdist applied between CDR3 peptides within each V-J. Welch's t-statistics and random forest reduced roughly 540 V-J features to around 14, which were used in a naive Bayes classifier (R e1071). Using fastp at Q25 and MiXCR, TCRdb reprocessed the public reads and kept productive beta chains. Entries are consolidated by CDR3 protein sequence, retaining the most common genes and DNA. For this entry, the V and J calls and clone size follow TCRdb and not the study's own pipeline. The sample yields 95,000 to 110,000 distinct CDR3 sequences; about 17% were counted once. The ten largest make up 42% of the sample.

The sample originates from a study of T cells in Graves' hyperthyroidism and ophthalmopathy (dated by TCRdb to about 2019). Describing the broader study: Peripheral blood was collected at initial diagnosis, before any treatment. TCR V-J signatures able to tell the groups apart were searched for in a discovery cohort of 100 patients, of whom more than 40 had Graves' ophthalmopathy and 57 had stable Graves' hyperthyroidism. An independent validation cohort of 18 to 20 hyperthyroidism patients and about 16 patients who later progressed to ophthalmopathy tested prospective prediction of ophthalmopathy. For training and testing, the 80 to 100 patients in the discovery cohort were randomly divided in a 7:3 ratio. The study also compared thyroid tissue and blood T-cell repertoires from 6 or 7 Graves' hyperthyroidism patients. After sampling, hyperthyroidism patients received methimazole starting at 30 mg daily, and ophthalmopathy patients received high-dose intravenous methylprednisolone. The paper reports TCR Vbeta CDR3 sequencing of 140 or so peripheral blood samples: 40 to 45 ophthalmopathy, fewer than 80 hyperthyroidism and around 17 progressor patients.

Results and caveats for the whole study, not just this receptor: A model built on a 13 V-J signature distinguished ophthalmopathy from stable hyperthyroidism, reaching about 88% sensitivity and under 84% specificity in cross-validation and 80%/75% in testing. Sample size was not statistically predetermined, and blinding of investigators to group allocation was not performed. During validation, the model predicted progression to ophthalmopathy a median of about 5.9 months ahead of onset, with more than 60% sensitivity and around 73% specificity. Most expanded thyroid clonotypes (frequency above 0.001) were also found in blood, which suggests that blood repertoires may mirror thyroid immune responses.

A patient counted as having stable Graves' hyperthyroidism if no progression to ophthalmopathy occurred over 18 months of follow-up. The hyperthyroidism patients were between 18 and 65 years old and newly diagnosed, with a disease duration of less than 2 months. The study excluded patients with uncontrolled infections, other autoimmune diseases, pregnancy or lactation. Diagnoses were established on the basis of clinical symptoms, serum thyroxine and TRAb, thyroid ultrasound, and orbital computed tomography. PBMCs were isolated from 10 ml of fresh peripheral blood by Ficoll-Paque density gradient centrifugation. Trizol reagent was used to extract total RNA, and RNA quality was then checked on an Agilent 2100 Bioanalyzer. The TCR comes from a woman in her 50s with Graves' hyperthyroidism. The sample comprised blood.

The bases read TGTGCCAGCAGTTCCCCGGGACTAGCGTTAGATGAGCAGTTCTTC. Protein translation: CASSSPGLALDEQFF. Recombination joined TRBV28 with TRBJ2-1; TRBD2 matches 10 bases in the middle. The germline V end is reduced by 4 bases and the J end by 8 bases; junction bases left unmatched: 8. The CDR3 runs 15 amino acids, cysteine and phenylalanine included. The read is trimmed to its CDR3 DNA, 45 bases read in frame from base 1. For CDR1 and CDR2, the germline V gene lists MDHEN and SYDVKM.